These 18 T cell receptor beta chains share one sample of origin, sequenced in a study of blood T cells in healthy people across ages. Primers used in a second PCR of about 6 to 12 cycles were a sample-barcoded 5' primer and a J-beta primer mix. TCRdb analysed the 5' RACE reads with MiXCR anew, one entry per CDR3 protein. Among some 1.7 million distinct CDR3 sequences listed, 28% were seen once. Sequencing was performed on blood. Source of these receptors: a woman younger than 45 in good health.

The chain carries TRBV18 and TRBJ1-4; TRBD1 is a possible D gene (6 bases). The CDR3 covers 17 residues. From germline, CDR1 is KGHSH and CDR2 LQKENI. Trimming took 3 bases from V and 7 from J, leaving 21 bases between them. CDR3 bases: TGTGCCAGCTCACCGCCTCTCTGGCAGGGGCAGGGTGAAAAACTGTTTTTT. This codes for CASSPPLWQGQGEKLFF.

This chain uses TRBV25-1 with TRBJ2-5; a possible D gene is TRBD1 (6 bases). CDR3 length equals 17 residues. The germline V gene encodes CDR1 MGHDK and CDR2 SYGVNS. Deletions cut 2 bases from V and 11 bases from J, with 27 bases between. Here the CDR3 DNA reads TGTGCCAGCAGTGAAATCCCCTCAACAGGGAAAGGAGATGAGCAGTACTTC. Translation: CASSEIPSTGKGDEQYF.

The chain uses TRBV21-1 and TRBJ1-1. TRBV21-1 is a listed pseudogene. The CDR3 consists of 16 residues. CDR3 region: CASSKAPVRENTEAFF. The CDR3 nucleotides are TGTGCCAGCAGCAAAGCGCCCGTCAGAGAGAACACTGAAGCTTTCTTT.

This clonotype was counted a few times. The V gene is TRBV6-5, the J gene TRBJ2-1, with 7 bases lining up with TRBD2. Germline trimming cut 8 bases from V and 7 bases from J; bases unmatched to any gene: 14. CDR1 and CDR2 from the germline V gene are MNHEY and SVGAGI. This CDR3 is 15 amino acids long. CDR3 region: CASGLWEGGPNEQFF. The CDR3 DNA follows: TGTGCCAGCGGCCTTTGGGAGGGAGGGCCGAATGAGCAGTTCTTC.

The chain joins TRBV5-1 to TRBJ2-1; no reliable D call. The V end lost 4 bases, the J end lost 8 bases, and 19 bases lay between the germline ends. The CDR3 totals 15 residues. The germline V gene has CDR1 SGHRS and CDR2 YFSETQ. The CDR3: CASSPARASADEQFF. In nucleotides, the CDR3 is TGCGCCAGCAGCCCAGCCCGGGCCAGTGCGGATGAGCAGTTCTTC.

A few counts support this clonotype. The CDR3: CASSPSTGTDNTDTQYF. The CDR3 region has the DNA TGTGCCAGCAGTCCGTCAACCGGGACAGATAATACAGATACGCAGTATTTT. The chain uses TRBV28 and TRBJ2-3, with TRBD1 matching 7 bases. Germline V gene data show CDR1 as MDHEN and CDR2 as SYDVKM. The CDR3 consists of 17 residues. J was trimmed by 3 bases and V by 5 bases; bases with no gene match: 14.

The rearrangement links TRBV6-1 to TRBJ2-3; D not resolved. The CDR3 contains 12 residues. The germline CDR1 and CDR2 sequences are MNHNS and SASEGT. Trimming took 9 bases from V and 2 from J, leaving 9 bases between them. DNA of the CDR3: TGTGCCAGTGCCAGGTACACAGATACGCAGTATTTT. Translated: CASARYTDTQYF.

This clonotype was seen a single time. This chain joins TRBV20-1 and TRBJ2-3, with TRBD2 identical over 9 bases. After removal of 5 bases from V and 6 bases from J, the junction contained 12 bases not matched to a gene. The germline V gene has CDR1 DFQATT and CDR2 SNEGSKA (reference sequence). The CDR3 extends over 15 amino acids. CDR3 in DNA: TGCAGTGCTCCCCCCCCAGCGGGGGGCCTGGATACGCAGTATTTT. Protein: CSAPPPAGGLDTQYF.

V is TRBV7-9 and J is TRBJ2-1, with D possibly TRBD2 on 7 matching bases. The germline V gene encodes CDR1 SEHNR and CDR2 FQNEAQ (reference sequence). V lost 3 bases to trimming and J lost 6 bases, with 24 bases between them. This CDR3 is 18 amino acids long. CDR3: CASSLRGGSGLKGNEQFF. CDR3 coding DNA: TGTGCCAGCAGCTTGAGGGGGGGTAGCGGGCTAAAGGGCAATGAGCAGTTCTTC.

The chain carries TRBV19 and TRBJ2-3; D unresolved. The V and J ends lost 5 bases and 5 bases respectively, with 8 bases between them. The CDR3 length is 12 residues. Germline CDR1 LNHDA, CDR2 SQIVND (reference sequence). CDR3 residues: CASSALKDTQYF. As DNA, the CDR3 is TGTGCCAGTAGTGCTTTGAAAGATACGCAGTATTTT.

As for this clonotype: At one of its ends the junction is not consistent with the germline gene, which may arise from a read error. The rearrangement joins TRBV11-2 to TRBJ2-3; 8 bases map to TRBD2. The CDR3 spans 17 residues. CDR1 is SGHAT and CDR2 is FQNNGV in the germline V gene. The CDR3 here is CAGSSGERGFISDTQYF. CDR3 bases: TGTGCCGGCAGCAGCGGGGAGCGGGGGTTCATTTCAGATACGCAGTATTTT.

This clonotype was detected a few times. This chain links TRBV14 with TRBJ2-5; the match to TRBD1 covers 11 bases. Germline V gives CDR1 SGHDN, CDR2 FVKESK. The V and J ends lost 4 bases and 5 bases, in that order; junction bases with no gene match: 6. The CDR3 covers 15 residues. The CDR3 region has the DNA TGTGCCAGCAGCCCTTGGACAGGGGGCTTGGAGACCCAGTACTTC. It is translated as CASSPWTGGLETQYF.

The chain has TRBV20-1 and TRBJ1-2, with a weak D call TRBD1 (6 bases). The V gene lost 7 bases and the J gene lost 1 base, with 16 bases spanning the gap. Germline values: CDR1 DFQATT, CDR2 SNEGSKA (reference sequence). The CDR3 covers 14 residues. This CDR3 reads CSVREWGRNYGYTF. DNA for the CDR3: TGCAGTGTCCGGGAGTGGGGGCGTAACTATGGCTACACCTTC.

The V gene is TRBV12-3 or TRBV12-4, the J gene TRBJ1-2; D remains ambiguous. V gave up 5 bases and J gave up 8 bases, with 15 bases separating them. This CDR3 has 13 amino acids. CDR3 coding DNA: TGTGCCAGCAGTCCCGTGGGGAACCGGGGCTACACCTTC. This translates into CASSPVGNRGYTF.

Of note for this clonotype: A much larger clone lies one base from this, so it may be a read error. The chain joins TRBV29-1 to TRBJ2-1; 13 positions match TRBD2. From germline, CDR1 is SQVTM and CDR2 ANQGSEA. J was trimmed by 9 bases and V by 7 bases; bases with no gene match: 15. This CDR3 region has 16 residues. DNA for the CDR3: TGCAGCGGTACCCTGAGACTAGCGGGAGGAGTGGGTGAGCAGTTCTTC. Translating it yields CSGTLRLAGGVGEQFF.

CDR3 residues: CASSQGWQGTEAFF. Here the CDR3 DNA reads TGTGCCAGCAGCCAAGGGTGGCAGGGAACTGAAGCTTTCTTT. This chain joins TRBV3-1 and TRBJ1-1; maybe TRBD1 (5 bases). Germline-derived CDR1 and CDR2 are LGHDT and YNNKEL (reference sequence). With 1 base removed from V and 5 bases from J, the gap between germline ends came to 11 bases. There are 14 residues in the CDR3.

This clonotype was picked up many times. The rearrangement links TRBV29-1 to TRBJ2-1, with no clear D. This CDR3 has 15 residues. V gave up 5 bases and J gave up 2 bases, with 16 bases separating them. Germline CDR1 reads SQVTM; CDR2 reads ANQGSEA. CDR3 sequence: CSVSIISVAYNEQFF. In DNA form, the CDR3 reads TGCAGCGTTTCAATTATAAGTGTTGCCTACAATGAGCAGTTCTTC.

The chain has TRBV27 and TRBJ1-5; a possible D gene is TRBD1 (5 bases). The length of the CDR3 is 15 residues. The germline CDR1 and CDR2 sequences are MNHEY and SMNVEV (reference sequence). V was trimmed by 3 bases and J by 0 bases, leaving 9 bases between them. CDR3 in DNA: TGTGCCAGCAGTTTCAGGGCGAGTAGCAATCAGCCCCAGCATTTT. Amino acids: CASSFRASSNQPQHF.